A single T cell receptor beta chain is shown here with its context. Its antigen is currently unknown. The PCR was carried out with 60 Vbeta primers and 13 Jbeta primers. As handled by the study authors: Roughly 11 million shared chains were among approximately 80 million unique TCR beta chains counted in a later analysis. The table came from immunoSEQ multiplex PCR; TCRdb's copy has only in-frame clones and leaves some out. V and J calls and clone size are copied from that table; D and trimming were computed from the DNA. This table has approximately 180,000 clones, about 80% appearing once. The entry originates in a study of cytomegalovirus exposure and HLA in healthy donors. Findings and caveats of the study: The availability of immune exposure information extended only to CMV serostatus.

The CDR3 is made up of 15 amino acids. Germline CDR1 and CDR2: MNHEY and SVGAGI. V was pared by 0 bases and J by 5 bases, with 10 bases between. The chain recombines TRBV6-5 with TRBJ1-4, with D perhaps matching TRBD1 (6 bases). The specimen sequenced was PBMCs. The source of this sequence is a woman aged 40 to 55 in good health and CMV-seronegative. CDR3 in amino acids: CASSYSGQGNEKLFF. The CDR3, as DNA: TGTGCCAGCAGTTACTCGGGCCAGGGGAATGAAAAACTGTTTTTT.